This entry lists 17 T cell receptor beta chains sequenced from one sample in a study of blood T cells in healthy people across ages. A J-beta primer mix and a sample-barcoded 5' primer were used in a second PCR of about 7 to 12 cycles. MiXCR, applied by TCRdb to the 5' RACE reads, yields one record per CDR3 protein. The sample lists more than 650,000 distinct CDR3 sequences, 53% occurring once. The sample was blood. The receptors come from a man of 80 years or more in good health.

This chain links TRBV29-1 with TRBJ2-1, with D possibly called TRBD1 or TRBD2 (5 bases each). This CDR3 has 13 amino acids. V was shortened by 8 bases and J by 3 bases, with 14 bases between the two germline ends. The V gene's germline CDR1 is SQVTM and CDR2 ANQGSEA. The CDR3 DNA is TGCAGCTCGGGACCCCGAGACTACAATGAGCAGTTCTTC. Amino acids: CSSGPRDYNEQFF.

V and J are TRBV7-2 and TRBJ1-1; D may be TRBD1 (5 bases). Germline CDR1 is SGHTA and CDR2 is FQGNSA. V lost 4 bases and J 0 bases, leaving 12 bases between the germline ends. This CDR3 contains 15 residues. The CDR3 DNA reads TGTGCCAGCAGCTCCCACGGGGCATTGAACACTGAAGCTTTCTTT. This translates into CASSSHGALNTEAFF.

The chain joins TRBV4-1 to TRBJ2-3, with 13 bases that match TRBD2. J was trimmed by 14 bases and V by 0 bases; bases with no gene match: 11. CDR3 length equals 16 residues. CDR1 is MGHRA and CDR2 is YSYEKL in the germline V gene. CDR3 amino acids: CASSQELAGGHRYAYF. In nucleotides, the CDR3 is TGCGCCAGCAGCCAAGAACTAGCGGGAGGGCACAGATACGCGTATTTT.

Only a few counts were recorded for this clonotype. The V gene is TRBV10-3, the J gene TRBJ2-7; no firm D call. V lost 6 bases and J 2 bases, leaving 11 bases between the germline ends. This CDR3 comprises 13 residues. Per germline, CDR1 ENHRY and CDR2 SYGVKD. CDR3 loop: CAIRPDGTYEQYF. CDR3 DNA: TGTGCCATCAGACCAGACGGAACCTACGAGCAGTACTTC.

This clonotype was observed a few times. This chain uses TRBV21-1 with TRBJ2-1; the DNA was not compared with TRBD2, the D call given in the table. TRBV21-1 is annotated as a pseudogene. The CDR3 length is 16 residues. The CDR3 nucleotides read TGTGCCAGCAGCAAATCTGCGGGAGTGTCCTACAATGAGCAGTTCTTC. Translating gives CASSKSAGVSYNEQFF.

The chain joins TRBV12-3 or TRBV12-4 to TRBJ1-5, with D hard to call. The ends were cut back, 3 bases at V and 0 bases at J, with 9 bases in the middle. The CDR3 contains 15 residues. CDR3 residues: CASSFEGGSNQPQHF. The DNA for the CDR3 is TGTGCCAGCAGTTTCGAGGGAGGTAGCAATCAGCCCCAGCATTTT.

The rearrangement joins TRBV12-3 or TRBV12-4 to TRBJ2-1, with D possibly matching TRBD2 (5 bases). The CDR3 totals 15 residues. Trimming shortened V by 1 base and J by 4 bases, and 11 bases separated the two germline ends. CDR3 amino acids: CASSLEAETYNEQFF. In DNA form, the CDR3 reads TGTGCCAGCAGTTTAGAAGCGGAGACTTACAATGAGCAGTTCTTC.

This clonotype was observed a few times. This chain joins TRBV2 and TRBJ1-4; D not resolved. CDR3 length: 14 amino acids. Germline CDR1 and CDR2: SNHLY and FYNNEI. V was pared by 3 bases and J by 7 bases, with 12 bases between. The CDR3 bases are TGTGCCAGCAGTGATAGGGCAGGAGGTGAAAAACTGTTTTTT. It specifies CASSDRAGGEKLFF.

The genes are TRBV2 and TRBJ2-5; possible D gene TRBD2, 5 bases. The CDR3 covers 13 residues. Trimming removed 8 bases from V and 4 bases from J, with 14 bases in between. Germline values: CDR1 SNHLY, CDR2 FYNNEI. CDR3 DNA sequence: TGTGCCAGCGGAGAGCTAGCAGGAGAGACCCAGTACTTC. It specifies CASGELAGETQYF.

This clonotype was found once. This sequence joins TRBV6-5 and TRBJ2-2, with unresolved D. The length of the CDR3 is 15 residues. The germline V gene encodes CDR1 MNHEY and CDR2 SVGAGI. Trimming pared 2 bases from V and 4 bases from J, leaving 11 bases between. The CDR3 DNA follows: TGTGCCAGCAGTTACGATCAGGCAGCCACCGGGGAGCTGTTTTTT. This gives the protein CASSYDQAATGELFF.

The sample holds a few counts of this clonotype. The V gene is TRBV5-1, the J gene TRBJ2-5; D gene ambiguous. V lost 1 base, J lost 5 bases, and 9 bases lay in between. This CDR3 is 13 amino acids long. Germline CDR1 and CDR2: SGHRS and YFSETQ. This chain's CDR3 is CASSLTLVETQYF. CDR3 nucleotide sequence: TGCGCCAGCAGCTTGACCCTTGTGGAGACCCAGTACTTC.

This chain uses TRBV12-3 or TRBV12-4 with TRBJ2-3; the D is unclear. The CDR3 is 11 amino acids. V lost 5 bases, J lost 14 bases, and 14 bases lay in between. This CDR3 is CASSTGPTAYF. DNA for the CDR3: TGTGCCAGCAGTACGGGCCCGACCGCGTATTTT.

The chain has TRBV20-1 and TRBJ1-1, with a weak D call TRBD1 (5 bases). Germline CDR1 and CDR2: DFQATT and SNEGSKA (reference sequence). Trimming took off 3 bases at V and 7 bases at J, with 9 bases between the two ends. CDR3 length: 11 residues. The CDR3 DNA sequence: TGCAGTGCTAGTCTGGGACGTGAAGCTTTCTTT. Translating it yields CSASLGREAFF.

The chain joins TRBV7-8 to TRBJ2-3; D uncertain. The V end lost 1 base, the J end lost 2 bases, and 10 bases lay between the germline ends. This CDR3 has 15 amino acids. Per the germline V gene, CDR1 is SGHVS and CDR2 is FQNEAQ. The CDR3, as DNA: TGTGCCAGCAGCTTAGTGGGTGAAGCCACAGATACGCAGTATTTT. Amino acids: CASSLVGEATDTQYF.

This clonotype appeared a few times. This chain connects TRBV20-1 to TRBJ2-4, with D perhaps matching TRBD1 (6 bases). V lost 6 bases and J 13 bases, leaving 22 bases between the germline ends. From germline, CDR1 is DFQATT and CDR2 SNEGSKA (reference sequence). The CDR3 is made up of 13 amino acids. The CDR3 is CSARGSGVWEQYF. The DNA of the CDR3 is TGCAGTGCCCGTGGGTCAGGGGTTTGGGAGCAGTACTTC.

In regard to this clonotype: One junction end does not reproduce the germline sequence, and a read error may be involved. The CDR3 coding sequence is TGTGTCAGCACTCGCAAGGACAGGGGCTACAATGAGCAGTTCTTC. This sequence encodes CVSTRKDRGYNEQFF. The V and J genes are TRBV27 and TRBJ2-1; TRBD1 aligns across 9 bases. CDR1 is MNHEY and CDR2 is SMNVEV in the germline V gene (reference sequence). CDR3 size: 15 residues.

This chain connects TRBV7-2 to TRBJ1-4; 8 positions match TRBD1. Germline CDR1 and CDR2: SGHTA and FQGNSA. The CDR3 runs to 12 residues. V was pared by 5 bases and J by 10 bases, with 3 bases of the junction left unmatched. Written as DNA, the CDR3 is TGTGCCAGCAGCGCCCAGGGGGCAAAACTGTTTTTT. Translation: CASSAQGAKLFF. Filled out from reference TRBV7-2 and TRBJ1-4, the complete variable domain reads GAGVSQSPSNKVTEKGKDVELRCDPISGHTALYWYRQSLGQGLEFLIYFQGNSAPDKSGLPSDRFSAERTGGSVSTLTIQRTQQEDSAVYLCASSAQGAKLFFGSGTQLSVL.